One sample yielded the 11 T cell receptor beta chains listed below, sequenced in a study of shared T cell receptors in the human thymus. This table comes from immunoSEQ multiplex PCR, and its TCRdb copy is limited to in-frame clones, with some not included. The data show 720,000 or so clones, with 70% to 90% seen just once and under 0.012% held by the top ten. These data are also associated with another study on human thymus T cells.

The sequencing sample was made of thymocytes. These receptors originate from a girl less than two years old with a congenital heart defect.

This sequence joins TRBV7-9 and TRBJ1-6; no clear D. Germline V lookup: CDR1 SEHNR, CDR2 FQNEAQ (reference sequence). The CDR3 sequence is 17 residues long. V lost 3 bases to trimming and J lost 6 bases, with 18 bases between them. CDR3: CASSFDNPVIGNSPLHF. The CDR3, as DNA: TGTGCCAGCAGCTTTGACAACCCAGTGATCGGTAATTCACCCCTCCACTTT. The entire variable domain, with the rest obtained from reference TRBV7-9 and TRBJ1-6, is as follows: DTGVSQNPRHKITKRGQNVTFRCDPISEHNRLYWYRQTLGQGPEFLTYFQNEAQLEKSRLLSDRFSAERPKGSFSTLEIQRTEQGDSAMYLCASSFDNPVIGNSPLHFGNGTRLTVT.

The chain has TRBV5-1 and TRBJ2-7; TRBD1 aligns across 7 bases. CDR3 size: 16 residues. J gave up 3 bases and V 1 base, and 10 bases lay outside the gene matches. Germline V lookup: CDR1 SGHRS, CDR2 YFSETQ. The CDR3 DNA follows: TGCGCCAGCAGCTTGAGGGACGGGACAGAAAGCTACGAGCAGTACTTC. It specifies CASSLRDGTESYEQYF.

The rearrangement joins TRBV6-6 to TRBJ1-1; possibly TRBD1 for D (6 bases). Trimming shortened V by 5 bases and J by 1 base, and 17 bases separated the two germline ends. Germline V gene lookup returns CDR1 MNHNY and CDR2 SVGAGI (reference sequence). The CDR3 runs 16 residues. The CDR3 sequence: CASSLDITGPNTEAFF. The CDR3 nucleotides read TGTGCCAGCAGTCTAGACATTACAGGGCCGAACACTGAAGCTTTCTTT.

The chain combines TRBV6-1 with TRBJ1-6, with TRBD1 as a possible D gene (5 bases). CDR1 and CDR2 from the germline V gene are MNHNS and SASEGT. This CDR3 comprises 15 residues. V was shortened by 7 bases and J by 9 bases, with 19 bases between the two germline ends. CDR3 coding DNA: TGTGCCAGCATCCTCCGACGGGGGATAGGTTCACCCCTCCACTTT. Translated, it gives CASILRRGIGSPLHF.

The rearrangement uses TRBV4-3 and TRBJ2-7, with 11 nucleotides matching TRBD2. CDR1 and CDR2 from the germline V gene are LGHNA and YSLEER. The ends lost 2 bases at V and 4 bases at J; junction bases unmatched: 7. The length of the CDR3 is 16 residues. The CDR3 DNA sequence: TGCGCCAGCAGCCAAACTAGCGGGGGTTTGGGTTACGAGCAGTACTTC. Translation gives CASSQTSGGLGYEQYF.

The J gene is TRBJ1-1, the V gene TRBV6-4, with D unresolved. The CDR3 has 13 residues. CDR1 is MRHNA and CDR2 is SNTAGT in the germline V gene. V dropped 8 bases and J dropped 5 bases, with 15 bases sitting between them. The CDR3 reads CASRNLEGTEAFF. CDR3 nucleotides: TGTGCCAGCCGGAATTTGGAGGGAACTGAAGCTTTCTTT.

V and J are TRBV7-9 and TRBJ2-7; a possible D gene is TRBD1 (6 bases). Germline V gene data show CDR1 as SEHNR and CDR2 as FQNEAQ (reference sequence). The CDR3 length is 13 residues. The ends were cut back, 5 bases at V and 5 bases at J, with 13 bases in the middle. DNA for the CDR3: TGTGCCAGCAGCCCTACAGGGTGCCACGAGCAGTACTTC. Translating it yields CASSPTGCHEQYF.

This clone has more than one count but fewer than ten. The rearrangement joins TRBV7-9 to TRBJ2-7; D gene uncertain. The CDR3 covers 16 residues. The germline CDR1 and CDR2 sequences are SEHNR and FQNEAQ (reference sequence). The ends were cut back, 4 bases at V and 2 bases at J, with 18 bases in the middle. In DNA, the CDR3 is TGTGCCAGCAGCTCCACCCAGGCCCGGAATACCTACGAGCAGTACTTC. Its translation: CASSSTQARNTYEQYF.

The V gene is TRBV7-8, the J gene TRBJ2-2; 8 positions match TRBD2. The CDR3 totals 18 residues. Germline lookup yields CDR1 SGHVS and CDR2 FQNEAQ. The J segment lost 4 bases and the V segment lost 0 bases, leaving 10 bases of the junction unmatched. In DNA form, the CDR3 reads TGTGCCAGCAGCTTAGCGAGTCGGGCGGGGGGACCCACCGGGGAGCTGTTTTTT. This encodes CASSLASRAGGPTGELFF.

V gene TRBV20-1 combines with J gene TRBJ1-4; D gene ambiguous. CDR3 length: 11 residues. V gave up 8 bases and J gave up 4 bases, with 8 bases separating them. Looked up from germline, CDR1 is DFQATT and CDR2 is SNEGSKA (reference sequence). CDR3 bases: TGCAGTCCACAGCTTAATGAAAAACTGTTTTTT. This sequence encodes CSPQLNEKLFF.

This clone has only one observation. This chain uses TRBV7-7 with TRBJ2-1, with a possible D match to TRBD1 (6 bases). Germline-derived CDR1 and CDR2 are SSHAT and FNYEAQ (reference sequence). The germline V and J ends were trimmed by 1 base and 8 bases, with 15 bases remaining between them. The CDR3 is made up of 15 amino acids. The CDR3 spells CASSLELEQGHEQFF. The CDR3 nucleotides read TGTGCCAGCAGCTTAGAATTGGAACAGGGACATGAGCAGTTCTTC.